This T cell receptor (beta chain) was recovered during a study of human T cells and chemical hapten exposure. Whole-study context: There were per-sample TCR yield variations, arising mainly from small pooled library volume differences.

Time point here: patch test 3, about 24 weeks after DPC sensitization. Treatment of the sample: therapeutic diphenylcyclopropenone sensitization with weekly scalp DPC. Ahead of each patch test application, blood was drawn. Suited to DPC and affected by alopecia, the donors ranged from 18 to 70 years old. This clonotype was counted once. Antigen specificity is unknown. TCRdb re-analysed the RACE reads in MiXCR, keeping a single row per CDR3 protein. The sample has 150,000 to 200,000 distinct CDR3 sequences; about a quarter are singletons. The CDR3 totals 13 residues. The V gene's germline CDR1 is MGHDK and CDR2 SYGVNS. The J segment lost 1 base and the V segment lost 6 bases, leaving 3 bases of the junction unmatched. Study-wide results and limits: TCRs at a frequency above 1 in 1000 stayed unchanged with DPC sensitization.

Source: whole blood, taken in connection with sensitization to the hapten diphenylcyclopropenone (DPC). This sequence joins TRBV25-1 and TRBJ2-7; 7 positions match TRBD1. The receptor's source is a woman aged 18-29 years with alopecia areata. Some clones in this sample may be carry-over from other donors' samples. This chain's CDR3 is CASRLTGSYEQYF. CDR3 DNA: TGTGCCAGCAGGCTGACAGGGTCCTACGAGCAGTACTTC.